This TCR beta chain comes out of a study of blood T cell repertoires in COVID-19. Whole-study context: There were acute and convalescent COVID-19 samples, and they came from the United States, Italy and Spain. PBMCs, B-cell-depleted T cells, or T cells were the source of the cDNA or gDNA that made up the material.

CDR3 length: 15 amino acids. V was pared by 2 bases and J by 12 bases, with 11 bases of the junction left unmatched. Germline lookup yields CDR1 LGHDT and CDR2 YNNKEL (reference sequence). In the source study's methods: Estimates of nucleated cell counts were drawn from the amplification of reference gene primers. The protocol was immunoSEQ multiplex PCR, while the TCRdb copy is restricted to in-frame clones and leaves out a portion. V and J calls plus clone size are reproduced from that table; the DNA served to infer D and trimming. The sample consists of 130,000 to 150,000 clones, over 75% of them appearing once.

This sequence was found in a woman aged 45 to 65 with acute or convalescent COVID-19. The chain employs TRBV3-1 (or the pseudogene TRBV3-2) and TRBJ2-4; 9 nucleotides align to TRBD1. Sequencing used peripheral blood. The CDR3 region has the DNA TGTGCCAGCAGCCAATCTTTGGGGACAGGGTCTACTCAGTACTTC. This encodes CASSQSLGTGSTQYF.